This TCR beta chain was documented in a study of T cell changes during pregnancy in multiple sclerosis. The CDR3 sequence is 16 residues long. CDR1 is SGHTS and CDR2 is YDEGEE in the germline V gene. Trimming cost V 4 bases and J 0 bases, with 11 bases left between them. Here immunoSEQ multiplex PCR was the method, and the copy in TCRdb shows in-frame clones only, minus some. The table has roughly 40,000 clones, more than 80% seen once; the top ten hold more than 0.4%. This rearrangement joins TRBV5-8 to TRBJ2-6; maybe TRBD1 (6 bases). The source material was CD4+ T cells from peripheral blood mononuclear cells, sampled in the third trimester of pregnancy. The TCR originated in a female donor with multiple sclerosis, enrolled in a pregnancy study. CDR3 sequence: CASSTGQSSGANVLTF. CDR3 coding DNA: TGTGCCAGCAGCACCGGACAGAGCTCTGGGGCCAACGTCCTGACTTTC.